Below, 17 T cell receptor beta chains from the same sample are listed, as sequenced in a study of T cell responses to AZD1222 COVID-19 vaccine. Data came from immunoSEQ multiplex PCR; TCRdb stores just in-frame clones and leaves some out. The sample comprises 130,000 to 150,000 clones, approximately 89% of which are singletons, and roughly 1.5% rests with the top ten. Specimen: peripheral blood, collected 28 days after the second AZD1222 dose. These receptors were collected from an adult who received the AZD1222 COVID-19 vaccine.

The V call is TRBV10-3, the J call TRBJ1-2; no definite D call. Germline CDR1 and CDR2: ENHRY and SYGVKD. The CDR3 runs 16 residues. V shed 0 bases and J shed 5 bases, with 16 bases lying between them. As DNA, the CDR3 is TGTGCCATCAGTGAGTCTGTCGGCGGTAACTCTTATGGCTACACCTTC. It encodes CAISESVGGNSYGYTF.

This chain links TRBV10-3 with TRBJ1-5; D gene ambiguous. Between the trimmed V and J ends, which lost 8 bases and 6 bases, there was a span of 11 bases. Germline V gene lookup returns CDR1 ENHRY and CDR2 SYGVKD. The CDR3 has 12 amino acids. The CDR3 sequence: CAIGGPGQPQHF. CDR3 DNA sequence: TGTGCCATCGGAGGGCCGGGTCAGCCCCAGCATTTT.

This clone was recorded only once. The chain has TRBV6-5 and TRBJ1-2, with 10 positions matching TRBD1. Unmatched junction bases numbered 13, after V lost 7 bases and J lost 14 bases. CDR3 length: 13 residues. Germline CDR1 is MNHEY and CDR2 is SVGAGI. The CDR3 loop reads CASTRSRDRGPTF. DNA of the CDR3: TGTGCCAGCACCCGAAGTCGGGACAGGGGCCCGACCTTC.

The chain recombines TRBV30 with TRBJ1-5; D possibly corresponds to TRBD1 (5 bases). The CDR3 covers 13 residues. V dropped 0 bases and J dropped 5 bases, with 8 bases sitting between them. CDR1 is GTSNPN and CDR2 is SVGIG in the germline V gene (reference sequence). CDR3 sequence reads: CAWSVGTDQPQHF. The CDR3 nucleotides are TGTGCCTGGAGTGTTGGGACGGATCAGCCCCAGCATTTT.

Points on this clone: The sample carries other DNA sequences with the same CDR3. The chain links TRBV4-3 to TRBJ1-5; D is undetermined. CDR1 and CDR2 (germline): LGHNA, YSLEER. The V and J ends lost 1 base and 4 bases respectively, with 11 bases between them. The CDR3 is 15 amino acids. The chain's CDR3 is CASSQVGGLNQPQHF. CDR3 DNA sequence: TGCGCCAGCAGCCAAGTAGGCGGATTAAATCAGCCCCAGCATTTT.

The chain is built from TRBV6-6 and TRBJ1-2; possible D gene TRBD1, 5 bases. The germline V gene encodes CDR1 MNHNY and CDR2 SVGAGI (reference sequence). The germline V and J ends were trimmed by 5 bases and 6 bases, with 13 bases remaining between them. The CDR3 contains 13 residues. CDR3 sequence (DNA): TGTGCCAGCAGTAAGGGACGTATAAATGGCTACACCTTC. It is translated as CASSKGRINGYTF.

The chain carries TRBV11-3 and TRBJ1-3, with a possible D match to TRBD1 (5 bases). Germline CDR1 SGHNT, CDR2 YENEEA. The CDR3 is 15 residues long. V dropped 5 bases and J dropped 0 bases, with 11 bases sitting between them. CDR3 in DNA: TGTGCCAGCAGCAGGAGGGGCTCCTCTGGAAACACCATATATTTT. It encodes CASSRRGSSGNTIYF. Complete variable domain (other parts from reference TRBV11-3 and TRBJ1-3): EAGVVQSPRYKIIEKKQPVAFWCNPISGHNTLYWYLQNLGQGPELLIRYENEEAVDDSQLPKDRFSAERLKGVDSTLKIQPAELGDSAVYLCASSRRGSSGNTIYFGEGSWLTVV.

CDR3: CATSDPTGSYQPQHF. In DNA, the CDR3 is TGTGCCACCAGTGATCCGACAGGAAGTTATCAGCCCCAGCATTTT. The gene calls are TRBV24-1 and TRBJ1-5, with a weak D call TRBD1 (6 bases). Germline V lookup: CDR1 KGHDR, CDR2 SFDVKD. The CDR3 consists of 15 residues. Trimming stripped 3 bases from V and 5 bases from J, with 13 bases between.

The CDR3 DNA is TGTGCCAGCAGTCAAGACAGGAGGCAGTACTTC. Protein product: CASSQDRRQYF. The chain recombines TRBV6-2 or TRBV6-3 with TRBJ2-7, with D possibly being TRBD1 (6 bases). Trimming took off 5 bases at V and 9 bases at J, with 11 bases between the two ends. From germline, CDR1 is MNHEY and CDR2 SVGEGT. The CDR3 contains 11 residues.

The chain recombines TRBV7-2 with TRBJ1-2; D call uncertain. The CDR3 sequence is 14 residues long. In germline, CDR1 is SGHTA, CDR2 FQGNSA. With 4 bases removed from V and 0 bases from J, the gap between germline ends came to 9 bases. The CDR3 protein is CASSSSDANYGYTF. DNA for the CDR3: TGTGCCAGCAGCTCCTCTGACGCTAACTATGGCTACACCTTC.

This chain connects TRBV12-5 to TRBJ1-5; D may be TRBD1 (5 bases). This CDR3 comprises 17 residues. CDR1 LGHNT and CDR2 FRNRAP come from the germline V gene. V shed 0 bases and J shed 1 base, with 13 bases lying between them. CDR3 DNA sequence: TGTGCTAGTGGTTTGGTACGTCTAGGGGACAGCAATCAGCCCCAGCATTTT. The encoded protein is CASGLVRLGDSNQPQHF.

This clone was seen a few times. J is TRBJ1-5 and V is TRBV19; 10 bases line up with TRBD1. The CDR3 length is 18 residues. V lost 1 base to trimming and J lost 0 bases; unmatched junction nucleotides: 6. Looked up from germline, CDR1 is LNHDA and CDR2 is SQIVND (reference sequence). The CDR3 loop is CASSIVGTGAFSNQPQHF. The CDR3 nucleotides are TGTGCCAGTAGTATAGTCGGGACAGGGGCGTTTAGCAATCAGCCCCAGCATTTT. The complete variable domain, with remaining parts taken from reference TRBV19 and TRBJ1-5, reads DGGITQSPKYLFRKEGQNVTLSCEQNLNHDAMYWYRQDPGQGLRLIYYSQIVNDFQKGDIAEGYSVSREKKESFPLTVTSAQKNPTAFYLCASSIVGTGAFSNQPQHFGDGTRLSIL.

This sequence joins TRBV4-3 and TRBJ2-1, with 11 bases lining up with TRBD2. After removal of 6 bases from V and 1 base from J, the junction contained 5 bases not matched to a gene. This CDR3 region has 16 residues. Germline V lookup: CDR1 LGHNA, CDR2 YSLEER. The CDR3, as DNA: TGCGCCAGCAGTCGAACTAGCGGGAGTTCCTACAATGAGCAGTTCTTC. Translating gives CASSRTSGSSYNEQFF.

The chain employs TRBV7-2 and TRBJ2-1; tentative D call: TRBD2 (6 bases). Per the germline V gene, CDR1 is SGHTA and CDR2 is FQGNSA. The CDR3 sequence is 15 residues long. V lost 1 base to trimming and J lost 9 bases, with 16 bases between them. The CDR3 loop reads CASSLVAARHGEQFF. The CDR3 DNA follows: TGTGCCAGCAGCTTAGTAGCGGCTAGGCATGGTGAGCAGTTCTTC.

The CDR3 loop is CASSLGPGTGRNTEAFF. The CDR3 nucleotides read TGCGCCAGCAGCTTGGGGCCGGGGACAGGGAGGAACACTGAAGCTTTCTTT. The rearrangement links TRBV5-1 to TRBJ1-1; 9 positions match TRBD1. This CDR3 contains 17 residues. CDR1 is SGHRS, CDR2 YFSETQ, per germline. The V gene end was trimmed by 0 bases and the J gene end by 1 base; junction bases not matched to a gene: 7. The full variable domain, with the rest looked up from reference TRBV5-1 and TRBJ1-1, is KAGVTQTPRYLIKTRGQQVTLSCSPISGHRSVSWYQQTPGQGLQFLFEYFSETQRNKGNFPGRFSGRQFSNSRSEMNVSTLELGDSALYLCASSLGPGTGRNTEAFFGQGTRLTVV.

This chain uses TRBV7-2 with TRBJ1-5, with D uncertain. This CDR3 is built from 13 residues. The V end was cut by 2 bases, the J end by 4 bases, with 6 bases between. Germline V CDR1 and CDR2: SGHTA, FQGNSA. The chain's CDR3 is CASSLWENQPQHF. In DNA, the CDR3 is TGTGCCAGCAGCTTATGGGAAAATCAGCCCCAGCATTTT.

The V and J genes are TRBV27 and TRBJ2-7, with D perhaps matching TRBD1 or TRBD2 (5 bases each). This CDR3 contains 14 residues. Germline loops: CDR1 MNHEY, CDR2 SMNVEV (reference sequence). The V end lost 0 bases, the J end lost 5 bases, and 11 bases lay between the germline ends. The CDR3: CASSLSMGVHEQYF. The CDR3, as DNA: TGTGCCAGCAGTTTATCGATGGGGGTCCACGAGCAGTACTTC.